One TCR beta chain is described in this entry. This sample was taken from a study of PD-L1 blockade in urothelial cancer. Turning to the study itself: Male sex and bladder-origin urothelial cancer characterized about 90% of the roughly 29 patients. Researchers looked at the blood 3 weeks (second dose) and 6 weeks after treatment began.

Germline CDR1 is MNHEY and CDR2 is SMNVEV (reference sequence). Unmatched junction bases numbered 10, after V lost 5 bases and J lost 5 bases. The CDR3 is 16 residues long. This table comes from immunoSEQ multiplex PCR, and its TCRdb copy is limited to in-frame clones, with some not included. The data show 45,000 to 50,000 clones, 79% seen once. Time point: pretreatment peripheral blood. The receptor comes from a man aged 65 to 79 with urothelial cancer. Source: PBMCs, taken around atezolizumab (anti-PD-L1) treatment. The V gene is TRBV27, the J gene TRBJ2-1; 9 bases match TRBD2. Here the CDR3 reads CASSPWVAGENNEQFF. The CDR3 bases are TGTGCCAGCAGTCCCTGGGTAGCGGGGGAGAACAATGAGCAGTTCTTC.